The 32 T cell receptor beta chains below were found in one sample sequenced in a study of blood T cell repertoires in COVID-19. TCRdb's copy holds only in-frame clones and misses some; the assay was immunoSEQ multiplex PCR. The table shows hundreds of thousands of clones, with 75% to 90% occurring only once. Sample: peripheral blood. These receptors were taken from a woman in her fifties or sixties with COVID-19, enrolled during active disease.

V usage is TRBV12-1 and J usage is TRBJ1-4; the table's TRBD1 call for D was not verified on the DNA. TRBV12-1 is termed a pseudogene. The CDR3 is 18 residues long. Written as DNA, the CDR3 is TGTGCCAGCCACAATACAGGGGGCATGAGGGCAACTAATGAAAAACTGTTTTTT. Translation: CASHNTGGMRATNEKLFF.

The V gene is TRBV6-2 or TRBV6-3, the J gene TRBJ1-1, with 8 nucleotides matching TRBD1. Germline CDR1 MNHEY, CDR2 SVGEGT. This CDR3 spans 18 amino acids. The J segment lost 5 bases and the V segment lost 0 bases, leaving 14 bases of the junction unmatched. CDR3 DNA sequence: TGTGCCAGCAGTTACTCGGCCTCAGGGGGCGTTTTGGGTACTGAAGCTTTCTTT. Residues: CASSYSASGGVLGTEAFF.

This clone appeared once. The chain couples TRBV11-2 to TRBJ2-7, with D unclear. Per germline, CDR1 SGHAT and CDR2 FQNNGV. This CDR3 is 14 amino acids long. Between the trimmed V and J ends, which lost 3 bases and 0 bases, there was a span of 9 bases. CDR3: CASSFTGSSYEQYF. Here the CDR3 DNA reads TGTGCCAGCAGCTTCACCGGTAGCTCCTACGAGCAGTACTTC.

The chain employs TRBV5-8 and TRBJ2-5; 11 nucleotides line up with TRBD2. J lost 0 bases, V lost 0 bases, and 1 base had no gene match. Germline V gene data show CDR1 as SGHTS and CDR2 as YDEGEE. CDR3 length: 16 residues. DNA of the CDR3: TGTGCCAGCAGCTTGGCTAGCGGGAGGTACCAAGAGACCCAGTACTTC. Amino acid sequence: CASSLASGRYQETQYF.

The chain carries TRBV19 and TRBJ2-7, with 15 nucleotides matching TRBD2. Germline trimming cut 5 bases from V and 6 bases from J; bases unmatched to any gene: 5. There are 15 residues in the CDR3. Germline CDR1 is LNHDA and CDR2 is SQIVND (reference sequence). The CDR3 DNA reads as TGTGCCAGTAGTCTGGGACTAGCGGGAGGCCTCGAGCAGTACTTC. Protein: CASSLGLAGGLEQYF. Supplemented by reference TRBV19 and TRBJ2-7, the full variable domain reads DGGITQSPKYLFRKEGQNVTLSCEQNLNHDAMYWYRQDPGQGLRLIYYSQIVNDFQKGDIAEGYSVSREKKESFPLTVTSAQKNPTAFYLCASSLGLAGGLEQYFGPGTRLTVT.

The V and J genes are TRBV27 and TRBJ1-1, with 8 bases matching TRBD1. After removal of 2 bases from V and 1 base from J, the junction contained 12 bases not matched to a gene. The CDR3 contains 18 residues. From germline, CDR1 is MNHEY and CDR2 SMNVEV (reference sequence). The CDR3 is CASSLTVGWTGTNTEAFF. The DNA for the CDR3 is TGTGCCAGCAGTTTAACGGTGGGGTGGACAGGGACGAACACTGAAGCTTTCTTT.

V and J are TRBV9 and TRBJ2-2, with D perhaps TRBD1 (5 bases). Germline CDR1 is SGDLS and CDR2 is YYNGEE. The CDR3 has 17 amino acids. Trimming cost V 1 base and J 0 bases, with 13 bases left between them. The CDR3 here is CASSVLWRQSNTGELFF. The CDR3, as DNA: TGTGCCAGCAGCGTATTATGGCGACAGTCGAACACCGGGGAGCTGTTTTTT.

The chain links TRBV18 to TRBJ1-5; TRBD1 matches 7 bases. The length of the CDR3 is 14 residues. Germline values: CDR1 KGHSH, CDR2 LQKENI. Losses at the gene ends were 4 bases for V and 6 bases for J; bases not matched to a gene: 6. The CDR3 bases are TGTGCCAGCTCACGAGACAGGGTAGCTCAGCCCCAGCATTTT. It is translated as CASSRDRVAQPQHF.

This chain links TRBV14 with TRBJ1-4; the match to TRBD1 covers 9 bases. Germline lookup yields CDR1 SGHDN and CDR2 FVKESK. This CDR3 region has 16 residues. V dropped 0 bases and J dropped 5; count of bases not matched to a gene: 4. The CDR3 loop is CASSQDRGTGNEKLFF. CDR3 DNA sequence: TGTGCCAGCAGCCAAGATCGGGGGACAGGGAATGAAAAACTGTTTTTT.

The chain links TRBV19 to TRBJ1-2, with a possible D match to TRBD1 (5 bases). V gave up 8 bases and J gave up 8 bases, with 18 bases separating them. Germline assignment: CDR1 LNHDA and CDR2 SQIVND (reference sequence). The CDR3 contains 13 residues. CDR3 loop: CASAIDRIDGYTF. In DNA, the CDR3 is TGTGCCAGTGCCATCGACAGAATTGACGGCTACACCTTC. Full variable domain (missing parts from reference TRBV19 and TRBJ1-2): DGGITQSPKYLFRKEGQNVTLSCEQNLNHDAMYWYRQDPGQGLRLIYYSQIVNDFQKGDIAEGYSVSREKKESFPLTVTSAQKNPTAFYLCASAIDRIDGYTFGSGTRLTVV.

The chain couples TRBV11-2 to TRBJ2-7, with 11 bases that match TRBD2. CDR1 and CDR2 (germline): SGHAT, FQNNGV. The CDR3 runs 15 residues. Trimming cost V 4 bases and J 4 bases; bases outside gene matches: 6. The CDR3 region is CASSWTSGFVYEQYF. CDR3 coding DNA: TGTGCCAGCAGCTGGACTAGCGGGTTCGTATACGAGCAGTACTTC.

V is TRBV7-2 and J is TRBJ2-7; 9 nucleotides align to TRBD2. J gave up 7 bases and V 3 bases, and 10 bases lay outside the gene matches. The CDR3 contains 15 residues. The germline V gene has CDR1 SGHTA and CDR2 FQGNSA. This chain's CDR3 is CASSFVAGDPREQYF. The CDR3 region has the DNA TGTGCCAGCAGCTTTGTAGCGGGGGACCCCCGAGAGCAGTACTTC.

The V call is TRBV10-3, the J call TRBJ2-5, with D possibly matching TRBD2 (5 bases). The germline gives CDR1 ENHRY, CDR2 SYGVKD. V lost 0 bases and J lost 0, with 5 bases in between. There are 14 residues in the CDR3. In DNA form, the CDR3 reads TGTGCCATCAGTGAGTCGACTAACCAAGAGACCCAGTACTTC. Translating gives CAISESTNQETQYF.

The V gene is TRBV2, the J gene TRBJ2-7; 11 bases align to TRBD1. The CDR3 length is 14 residues. V trimming: 5 bases; J trimming: 5 bases; junction bases outside the gene matches: 5. The germline gives CDR1 SNHLY, CDR2 FYNNEI. The DNA for the CDR3 is TGTGCCAGCAGTCCTAGGACAGGGGGCCACGAGCAGTACTTC. This codes for CASSPRTGGHEQYF.

The chain combines TRBV6-1 with TRBJ1-5; a possible D gene is TRBD1 (5 bases). This CDR3 spans 16 amino acids. V was trimmed by 5 bases and J by 0 bases, leaving 14 bases between them. Germline V gives CDR1 MNHNS, CDR2 SASEGT. In DNA, the CDR3 is TGTGCCAGCAGTAAAGGTGCGGGACTTAGCAATCAGCCCCAGCATTTT. Amino acids: CASSKGAGLSNQPQHF.

V usage is TRBV3-1 (or the pseudogene TRBV3-2) and J usage is TRBJ2-2; TRBD2 matches 8 bases. The germline V gene encodes CDR1 LGHDT and CDR2 YNNKEL (reference sequence). V shed 4 bases, J shed 11 bases, and the junction held 18 bases outside the gene matches. This CDR3 has 17 amino acids. The chain's CDR3 is CASSRPIGLAGAVELFF. Here the CDR3 DNA reads TGTGCCAGCAGCCGGCCTATTGGGCTAGCGGGCGCGGTAGAGCTGTTTTTT.

The V and J genes are TRBV18 and TRBJ1-5; TRBD1 matches 7 bases. V shed 3 bases, J shed 3 bases, and the junction held 2 bases outside the gene matches. CDR1 is KGHSH and CDR2 is LQKENI in the germline V gene. There are 14 residues in the CDR3. This CDR3 is CASSPQGVNQPQHF. The CDR3 DNA reads as TGTGCCAGCTCACCGCAGGGGGTCAATCAGCCCCAGCATTTT.

The rearrangement uses TRBV5-5 and TRBJ2-2, with 9 bases aligning to TRBD1. CDR1 SGHKS and CDR2 YYEKEE come from the germline V gene (reference sequence). CDR3 length: 17 residues. V dropped 4 bases and J dropped 6; count of bases not matched to a gene: 13. The CDR3 protein is CASSPPGQGNVAGELFF. The CDR3, as DNA: TGTGCCAGCAGCCCCCCCGGACAGGGGAATGTGGCCGGGGAGCTGTTTTTT.

Only a few counts were recorded for this clone. The rearrangement uses TRBV3-1 (or the pseudogene TRBV3-2) and TRBJ1-1; D gene uncertain. Trimming left V 0 bases short and J 1 base short, with 9 bases between. Germline V gene lookup returns CDR1 LGHDT and CDR2 YNNKEL (reference sequence). The CDR3 runs 15 residues. The CDR3 protein is CASSQEAAGNTEAFF. In DNA form, the CDR3 reads TGTGCCAGCAGCCAAGAAGCCGCGGGGAACACTGAAGCTTTCTTT.

J is TRBJ2-7 and V is TRBV19; D gene ambiguous. V lost 1 base and J 3 bases, leaving 4 bases between the germline ends. This CDR3 has 12 residues. Germline loops: CDR1 LNHDA, CDR2 SQIVND (reference sequence). The chain's CDR3 is CASSIVGYEQYF. The CDR3 nucleotides read TGTGCCAGTAGTATAGTCGGCTACGAGCAGTACTTC.

This clone was counted a few times. CDR3 nucleotide sequence: TGTGCCAGCAGCCCGACAGGGAGTTGGGAGACCCAGTACTTC. It yields the protein CASSPTGSWETQYF. The genes are TRBV5-5 and TRBJ2-5, with 7 bases identical to TRBD1. With 4 bases clipped from V and 5 bases from J, the junction kept 8 bases outside the gene matches. The CDR3 covers 14 residues. The germline V gene has CDR1 SGHKS and CDR2 YYEKEE (reference sequence).

In its sample, this clone was seen once. The rearrangement uses TRBV29-1 and TRBJ1-1; the match to TRBD1 covers 7 bases. Germline values: CDR1 SQVTM, CDR2 ANQGSEA. The trim removed 7 bases at V and 3 bases at J, leaving 8 bases unmatched. The CDR3 is 13 amino acids. Here the CDR3 DNA reads TGCAGCGCAACGACAGGGCTTGACACTGAAGCTTTCTTT. It encodes CSATTGLDTEAFF.

This clone has more than one count but fewer than ten. This chain connects TRBV14 to TRBJ1-2, with 8 bases aligning to TRBD1. This CDR3 is built from 14 residues. Germline values: CDR1 SGHDN, CDR2 FVKESK. V lost 2 bases, J lost 6 bases, and 5 bases stayed unmatched. The CDR3: CASSQFGQGDGYTF. CDR3 nucleotide sequence: TGTGCCAGCAGCCAATTCGGACAGGGTGATGGCTACACCTTC.

The chain is built from TRBV19 and TRBJ1-2; no definite D call. The germline gives CDR1 LNHDA, CDR2 SQIVND (reference sequence). CDR3 length: 15 residues. V lost 7 bases and J lost 2, with 17 bases in between. The CDR3 loop is CASIRGRSLNYGYTF. The CDR3 nucleotides read TGTGCCAGTATACGAGGCCGATCACTCAACTATGGCTACACCTTC.

The V call is TRBV6-5, the J call TRBJ1-1, with 11 bases identical to TRBD1. The CDR3 totals 14 residues. The germline CDR1 and CDR2 sequences are MNHEY and SVGAGI. The V and J ends lost 0 bases and 10 bases, in that order; junction bases with no gene match: 4. CDR3 in DNA: TGTGCCAGCAGTTACTCGGGACAGGGGGTTTCAGCTTTCTTT. Amino acids: CASSYSGQGVSAFF.

This clone was detected only once. The chain recombines TRBV7-2 with TRBJ2-3, with D perhaps TRBD1 (5 bases). The CDR3 is 16 residues long. CDR1 and CDR2 (germline): SGHTA, FQGNSA. Trimming removed 0 bases at V and 2 bases at J, with 12 bases between. The CDR3 DNA is TGTGCCAGCAGCTTAGCAGGGGCCCCCACCACAGATACGCAGTATTTT. Translating it yields CASSLAGAPTTDTQYF.

A word on this clone: The same CDR3 can be traced to other DNA sequences in this sample. The chain uses TRBV30 and TRBJ2-7; D gene uncertain. Trimming stripped 4 bases from V and 0 bases from J, with 4 bases between. This CDR3 is built from 11 residues. The germline V gene has CDR1 GTSNPN and CDR2 SVGIG (reference sequence). CDR3 in DNA: TGTGCCTGGATTAACTCCTACGAGCAGTACTTC. Translated, it gives CAWINSYEQYF.

This clone was detected only once. The chain links TRBV19 to TRBJ2-1, with D maybe TRBD1 (6 bases). V lost 4 bases, J lost 9 bases, and 13 bases lay in between. The CDR3 sequence is 13 residues long. The germline CDR1 and CDR2 sequences are LNHDA and SQIVND (reference sequence). In DNA, the CDR3 is TGTGCCAGTAGTACGACAGGCGGCGGTGAGCAGTTCTTC. Its translation is CASSTTGGGEQFF.

This rearrangement joins TRBV2 to TRBJ2-3; 8 positions agree with TRBD2. V lost 5 bases and J lost 5; bases outside the gene matches: 9. Germline assignment: CDR1 SNHLY and CDR2 FYNNEI. This CDR3 spans 15 amino acids. CDR3 coding DNA: TGTGCCAGCAGTCGGAGCGGGAGTGGGATAGATACGCAGTATTTT. The encoded protein is CASSRSGSGIDTQYF. Together with reference TRBV2 and TRBJ2-3, the CDR3 gives the full variable domain: EPEVTQTPSHQVTQMGQEVILRCVPISNHLYFYWYRQILGQKVEFLVSFYNNEISEKSEIFDDQFSVERPDGSNFTLKIRSTKLEDSAMYFCASSRSGSGIDTQYFGPGTRLTVL.

This clone was counted once. The V call is TRBV19, the J call TRBJ2-5; D is perhaps TRBD2 (5 bases). From germline, CDR1 is LNHDA and CDR2 SQIVND (reference sequence). V shed 7 bases and J shed 7 bases, with 16 bases lying between them. The CDR3 is 13 residues long. CDR3 region: CASIGGDGATQYF. Here the CDR3 DNA reads TGTGCCAGTATCGGAGGCGACGGAGCGACCCAGTACTTC.

The chain uses TRBV9 and TRBJ2-3; 7 nucleotides line up with TRBD2. The CDR3 extends over 15 amino acids. Trimming at V came to 4 bases and at J to 2 bases, leaving 7 bases not matched to a gene. Germline lookup yields CDR1 SGDLS and CDR2 YYNGEE. The CDR3 DNA sequence: TGTGCCAGCAGCCGACGGGAGGATCCCACAGATACGCAGTATTTT. It codes for CASSRREDPTDTQYF.

The chain links TRBV27 to TRBJ1-2; weak D call: TRBD1 (6 bases). Germline V gives CDR1 MNHEY, CDR2 SMNVEV (reference sequence). V dropped 6 bases and J dropped 2 bases, with 16 bases sitting between them. CDR3 length: 15 amino acids. The CDR3 loop reads CASSLAGGANYGYTF. CDR3 DNA sequence: TGTGCCAGCAGCCTCGCGGGGGGGGCGAACTATGGCTACACCTTC.